The 15 T cell receptor beta chains reported below all come from one sample, sequenced in a study of T cell responses to AZD1222 COVID-19 vaccine. The table came from immunoSEQ multiplex PCR; TCRdb's copy has only in-frame clones and leaves some out. The table lists 150,000 to 200,000 clones, just over 90% of them singletons. The material was peripheral blood, obtained on day 0 of AZD1222 vaccination. The receptors derive from an adult in good health.

The chain uses TRBV3-1 (or the pseudogene TRBV3-2) and TRBJ1-1, with D tentatively TRBD1 (6 bases). Trimming took off 4 bases at V and 5 bases at J, with 26 bases between the two ends. The CDR3 runs 18 residues. The germline V gene has CDR1 LGHDT and CDR2 YNNKEL (reference sequence). CDR3: CASSLPRSGTGARTEAFF. The CDR3 DNA is TGTGCCAGCAGCCTCCCCAGATCGGGCACGGGGGCTAGGACTGAAGCTTTCTTT.

This chain links TRBV2 with TRBJ2-3; D might be TRBD2 (5 bases). The CDR3 spans 14 residues. V shed 5 bases and J shed 4 bases, with 13 bases lying between them. Per the germline V gene, CDR1 is SNHLY and CDR2 is FYNNEI. The CDR3 reads CASSRPGGSDTQYF. The DNA for the CDR3 is TGTGCCAGCAGTCGACCCGGCGGGTCAGATACGCAGTATTTT.

This chain uses TRBV5-1 with TRBJ1-5; no reliable D call. The length of the CDR3 is 13 residues. CDR1 SGHRS and CDR2 YFSETQ come from the germline V gene. V was clipped by 1 base and J by 4 bases, with 6 bases between them. The CDR3 DNA reads as TGCGCCAGCAGCTTGTCCGGGAATCAGCCCCAGCATTTT. Translating gives CASSLSGNQPQHF. The whole variable domain, remainder taken from reference TRBV5-1 and TRBJ1-5, is KAGVTQTPRYLIKTRGQQVTLSCSPISGHRSVSWYQQTPGQGLQFLFEYFSETQRNKGNFPGRFSGRQFSNSRSEMNVSTLELGDSALYLCASSLSGNQPQHFGDGTRLSIL.

A single count supports this clone. The rearrangement joins TRBV11-1 to TRBJ1-1, with 8 bases aligning to TRBD1. V shed 2 bases and J 0 bases; nucleotides not matched to a gene: 2. This CDR3 comprises 15 residues. From germline, CDR1 is SGHAT and CDR2 FQDESV (reference sequence). The CDR3 here is CASSLQGAVNTEAFF. DNA of the CDR3: TGTGCCAGCAGCTTACAGGGGGCGGTGAACACTGAAGCTTTCTTT.

J is TRBJ1-1 and V is TRBV4-1; no clear D. Germline V gene data show CDR1 as MGHRA and CDR2 as YSYEKL. The CDR3 is 15 amino acids. Between the trimmed V and J ends, which lost 0 bases and 8 bases, there was a span of 16 bases. This CDR3 is CASSQDRGSNREAFF. The CDR3 DNA follows: TGCGCCAGCAGCCAAGATCGGGGATCTAATAGAGAAGCTTTCTTT.

This chain connects TRBV27 to TRBJ2-5; 8 positions agree with TRBD2. CDR1 MNHEY and CDR2 SMNVEV come from the germline V gene (reference sequence). The J segment lost 2 bases and the V segment lost 6 bases, leaving 5 bases of the junction unmatched. CDR3 length: 14 residues. CDR3 in amino acids: CASRTGGQQETQYF. CDR3 in DNA: TGTGCCAGCAGGACGGGAGGGCAACAAGAGACCCAGTACTTC.

This rearrangement joins TRBV6-5 to TRBJ2-5; D assignment may be TRBD1 or TRBD2 (5 bases each). Germline loops: CDR1 MNHEY, CDR2 SVGAGI. V dropped 6 bases and J dropped 5 bases, with 13 bases sitting between them. This CDR3 spans 13 amino acids. The CDR3 loop is CASRLGVWETQYF. CDR3 DNA sequence: TGTGCCAGCAGGTTGGGGGTGTGGGAGACCCAGTACTTC.

The genes are TRBV4-3 and TRBJ2-1, with D possibly matching TRBD2 (6 bases). V was cut by 4 bases and J by 0 bases, with 16 bases left in between. Germline V lookup: CDR1 LGHNA, CDR2 YSLEER. The CDR3 is 17 amino acids. The CDR3 DNA reads as TGCGCCAGCAGCCCAGGTCCGGGGGATAGCTCCTACAATGAGCAGTTCTTC. This translates into CASSPGPGDSSYNEQFF.

The CDR3 sequence: CASSLRAELYTF. As DNA, the CDR3 is TGTGCCAGCAGCTTGAGGGCGGAACTATACACCTTC. V usage is TRBV5-4 and J usage is TRBJ1-2; no definite D call. The CDR3 consists of 12 residues. CDR1 and CDR2 from the germline V gene are SGHNT and YYREEE (reference sequence). With 1 base removed from V and 11 bases from J, the gap between germline ends came to 12 bases.

J is TRBJ1-2 and V is TRBV7-2; D not resolved. V was clipped by 2 bases and J by 3 bases, with 16 bases between them. CDR1 and CDR2 from the germline V gene are SGHTA and FQGNSA. The CDR3 has 16 amino acids. The CDR3, as DNA: TGTGCCAGCAGCTTAACGGTCCGGGTTCGCGACTATGGCTACACCTTC. This translates into CASSLTVRVRDYGYTF.

In nucleotides, the CDR3 is TGTGCCAGCAGCCCTACTGGGACAGACTACTATGGCTACACCTTC. Its protein is CASSPTGTDYYGYTF. V usage is TRBV2 and J usage is TRBJ1-2; 7 bases agree with TRBD1. The ends lost 6 bases at V and 3 bases at J; junction bases unmatched: 10. The germline V gene has CDR1 SNHLY and CDR2 FYNNEI. The CDR3 runs to 15 residues.

To note about this clone: Other DNA sequences in this sample translate to the same CDR3. The chain recombines TRBV19 with TRBJ2-5; 9 bases map to TRBD1. CDR3 size: 14 residues. The germline V gene has CDR1 LNHDA and CDR2 SQIVND (reference sequence). J was trimmed by 5 bases and V by 1 base; bases with no gene match: 2. The CDR3 DNA reads as TGTGCCAGTAGTATAGTGGGGACAGGGGAGACCCAGTACTTC. Translation gives CASSIVGTGETQYF.

The chain carries TRBV2 and TRBJ1-5; D gene uncertain. From germline, CDR1 is SNHLY and CDR2 FYNNEI. V shed 5 bases and J shed 0 bases, with 8 bases lying between them. This CDR3 comprises 14 residues. This CDR3 is CASSPVSSNQPQHF. The CDR3 DNA reads as TGTGCCAGCAGTCCGGTGTCTAGCAATCAGCCCCAGCATTTT.

The chain is built from TRBV30 and TRBJ2-7; D might be TRBD2 (7 bases). This CDR3 is built from 13 residues. V lost 8 bases to trimming and J lost 6 bases, with 20 bases between them. Germline CDR1 and CDR2: GTSNPN and SVGIG (reference sequence). Here the CDR3 DNA reads TGTGCCCAGTCCCGGGGGCCGGGGGGCGAGCAGTACTTC. It specifies CAQSRGPGGEQYF.

The J gene is TRBJ2-7, the V gene TRBV29-1, with unresolved D. The V gene lost 3 bases and the J gene lost 0 bases, with 15 bases spanning the gap. Looked up from germline, CDR1 is SQVTM and CDR2 is ANQGSEA. The CDR3 runs to 15 residues. The CDR3 bases are TGCAGCGTTGATGGGGTTGGCACCAGCTCCTACGAGCAGTACTTC. Protein sequence: CSVDGVGTSSYEQYF.